This TCR beta chain was obtained from a study of blood T cell repertoires in COVID-19 (dated by TCRdb to the early 2020s). About the full investigation: The collaborator samples originated in the United States, Italy and Spain and spanned the acute and convalescent phases of COVID-19. The material from the prospective study consisted of cDNA or gDNA derived from T cells, B-cell-depleted T cells, or PBMCs. The dataset comprised deeply sampled blood TCRbeta repertoires from subjects exposed to, actively infected with, or recovered from COVID-19. The repertoires were made available in a free public database intended to serve as a resource for research on the immune response to SARS-CoV-2. The samples were drawn from the first 160 participants of the ongoing ImmuneRACE study and from 950 to 1,500 subjects provided by 6 global collaborators. Nearly every sample came with metadata listing a de-identified subject ID, COVID-19 status, age in years and sex. Where available, HLA class I and class II types were taken from metadata supplied by the sample provider and were not determined by assay-based typing. Findings and caveats that apply to the study as a whole: The amount of clinical and demographic metadata varied by source and participant and was provided uncurated.

The immunoSEQ Assay, a bias-controlled multiplex PCR, was used to amplify TCRbeta CDR3 regions from genomic DNA. Concerning the study's data processing: The number of nucleated cells in each sample was estimated from the amplification of reference gene primers within the assay. To quantify the absolute abundance of each unique TCRbeta CDR3 rearrangement, sequence reads were collapsed and filtered. For each sample, productive Simpson clonality was calculated as the square root of Simpson's diversity index across productive rearrangements. The source is immuneACCESS, and TCRdb retained only in-frame sequences with V and J called. Part of the clones is not carried over; for the studies checked, unresolved V genes explain less than half of this, and the remainder is unexplained. That table furnishes V, J and clone size, whereas the DNA furnished D and trimming. A total of fewer than 250,000 clones appear in this sample, about 83% of them only once. More than 4% of the sample lies in the top ten.

Trimming takes 2 bases off V and 4 bases off J; junction bases not matched to a gene: 4. CDR1 and CDR2 are drawn from the germline V gene: SGHTA, FQGNSA. From cysteine to phenylalanine, the CDR3 is 15 amino acids long. Solely the CDR3 DNA is kept, with 45 bases framed from the first base. To note about this clone: Its recognized antigen is unknown. It has no much larger one-base neighbor in the sample; base qualities were not kept.

Each collaborating institution followed its own protocols to collect whole blood in K2EDTA tubes. Collaborator samples were shipped for TCRbeta analysis as frozen whole blood, isolated PBMCs, or DNA extracted from either sample type. The sequenced sample was peripheral blood. This receptor was obtained from a man aged 50 to 60 with acute or convalescent COVID-19. Recombination joined TRBV7-2 with TRBJ2-5; TRBD2 fits 10 bases in the junction. The sequence in DNA is TGTGCCAGCAGCTTAAGGCTAGCGGGAGTAGAGACCCAGTACTTC. This yields the protein CASSLRLAGVETQYF.